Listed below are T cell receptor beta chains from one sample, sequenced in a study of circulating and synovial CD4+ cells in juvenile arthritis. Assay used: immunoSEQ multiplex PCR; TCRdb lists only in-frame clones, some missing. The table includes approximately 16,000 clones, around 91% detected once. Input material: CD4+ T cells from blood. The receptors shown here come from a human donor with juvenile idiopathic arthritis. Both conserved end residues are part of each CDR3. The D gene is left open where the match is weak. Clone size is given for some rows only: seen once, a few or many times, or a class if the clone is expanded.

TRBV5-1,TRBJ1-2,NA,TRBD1,TGCGCCAGCAGCTTGGGACAGGGGAACTATGGCTACACCTTC,CASSLGQGNYGYTF
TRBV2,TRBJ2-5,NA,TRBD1,TGTGCCAGCAGAACCGGGACAGGGCATTGGGCGACCCAGTACTTC,CASRTGTGHWATQYF
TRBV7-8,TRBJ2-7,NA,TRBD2,TGTGCCAGCAGCTTACCCGGGACTAGAGGCCACGAGCAGTACTTC,CASSLPGTRGHEQYF
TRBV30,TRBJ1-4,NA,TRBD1,TGTGCCTGTCGACCGACAGGGGATGCGGAAAAACTGTTTTTT,CACRPTGDAEKLFF
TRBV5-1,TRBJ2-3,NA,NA,TGCGCCAGCAGCTTGGAGGGAGAGATAGATACGCAGTATTTT,CASSLEGEIDTQYF
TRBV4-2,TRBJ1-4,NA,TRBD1,TGTGCCAGCAGCCCAGGACAGGGCAATGAAAAACTGTTTTTT,CASSPGQGNEKLFF
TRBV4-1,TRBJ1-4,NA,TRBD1,TGCGCCAGCAGCCAAGATCTGAACAGGGGTAATGAAAAACTGTTTTTT,CASSQDLNRGNEKLFF
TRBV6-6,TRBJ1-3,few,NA,TGTGCCAGCAGGCCCCAGCGGAACTCTGGAAACACCATATATTTT,CASRPQRNSGNTIYF
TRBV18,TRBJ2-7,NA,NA,TGTGCCAGCTCAGGAGGGGTAGCCGACGAGCAGTACTTC,CASSGGVADEQYF
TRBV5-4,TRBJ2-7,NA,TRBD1,TGTGCCAGCAGCCGAGACAGGGACAGGGGTCGCGAGCAGTACTTC,CASSRDRDRGREQYF
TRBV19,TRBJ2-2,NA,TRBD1,TGTGCCAGTGGGAAACAGGGGATGAACACCGGGGAGCTGTTTTTT,CASGKQGMNTGELFF
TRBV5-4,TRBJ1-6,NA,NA,TGTGCCAGCAGCTTGACGGGAGATAATTCCCCCCTCCACTTT,CASSLTGDNSPLHF
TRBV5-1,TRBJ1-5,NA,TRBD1,TGCGCCAGCAGCCCTACCGAAAGACGAACAGGGGTCGTCAATCAGCCCCAGCATTTT,CASSPTERRTGVVNQPQHF
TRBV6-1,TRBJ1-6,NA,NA,TGTGCCAGCAGTTGGCAGGGTCAAGATAATTCACCCCTCCACTTT,CASSWQGQDNSPLHF
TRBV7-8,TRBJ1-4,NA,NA,TGTGCCAGCAGCTTCTTGTGGGGGGTGGCAGTAACTAATGAAAAACTGTTTTTT,CASSFLWGVAVTNEKLFF
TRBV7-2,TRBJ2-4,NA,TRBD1,TGTGCCAGCAGCTTATGGGGGACAGTCAAAAACATTCAGTACTTC,CASSLWGTVKNIQYF
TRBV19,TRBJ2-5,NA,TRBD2,TGTGCCAGTAGTAAGGGTGGACTAGCTGTGAGGGGCTCTTCTAGGGAGACCCAGTACTTC,CASSKGGLAVRGSSRETQYF
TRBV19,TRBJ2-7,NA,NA,TGTGCCAGTAGTATAGCCGCGGGACTGACTTCCGAGCAGTACTTC,CASSIAAGLTSEQYF
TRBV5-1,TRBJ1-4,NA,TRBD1,TGCGCCAGCAGCTCCGGGACAGGGGGTGAAAAACTGTTTTTT,CASSSGTGGEKLFF
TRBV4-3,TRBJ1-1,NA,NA,TGCGCCAGCAGCCAAGAACAGGACACTGAAGCTTTCTTT,CASSQEQDTEAFF
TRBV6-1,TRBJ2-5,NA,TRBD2,TGTGCCAGCAGTGAAGCGCTTCCTGGACTAGCGCTGGAGACCCAGTACTTC,CASSEALPGLALETQYF
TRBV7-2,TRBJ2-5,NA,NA,TGTGCCAGCAGCTTAGATAACAGGGTAGAGACCCAGTACTTC,CASSLDNRVETQYF
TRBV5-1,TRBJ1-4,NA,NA,TGCGCCAGCACCATAAAAGTCGGGACACCTAAGGAAAAACTGTTTTTT,CASTIKVGTPKEKLFF
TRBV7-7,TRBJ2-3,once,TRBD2,TGTGCCAGCAGCTTAGGAGCGGGAGTTACAGATACGCAGTATTTT,CASSLGAGVTDTQYF
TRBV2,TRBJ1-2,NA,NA,TGTGCCAGCAGTGATAGGGCAGGGGTTGGCTACACCTTC,CASSDRAGVGYTF
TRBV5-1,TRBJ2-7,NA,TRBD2,TGCGCCAGCAGCGGGGGGACTAGCGGGACCGAGCAGTACTTC,CASSGGTSGTEQYF
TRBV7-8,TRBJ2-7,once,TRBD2,TGTGCCAGCAGCCCGAGACTAGCGACCCAATACGAGCAGTACTTC,CASSPRLATQYEQYF
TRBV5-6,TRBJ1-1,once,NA,TGTGCCAGCAGCTCCGGACAAGTGAACACTGAAGCTTTCTTT,CASSSGQVNTEAFF
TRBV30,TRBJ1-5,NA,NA,TGTGCCTGGAGTCCCCGGAGGGCTGGTCAGCCCCAGCATTTT,CAWSPRRAGQPQHF
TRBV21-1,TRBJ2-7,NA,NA,TGTGCCAGCAGCAACGGGGACAGGGGGGACGAGCAGTACTTC,CASSNGDRGDEQYF
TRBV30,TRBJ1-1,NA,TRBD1,TGTGCCTGGAGCCTGAACAGGGGAAGTGGAACTGAAGCTTTCTTT,CAWSLNRGSGTEAFF
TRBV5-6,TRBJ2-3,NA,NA,TGTGCCAGCAGCTTACAGGAGACAGATACGCAGTATTTT,CASSLQETDTQYF
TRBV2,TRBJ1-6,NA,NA,TGTGCCAGCAGTCCTAGAGGGCATAAAGTCTCCTATAATTCCCCCCTCCACTTT,CASSPRGHKVSYNSPLHF
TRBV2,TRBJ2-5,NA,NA,TGTGCCAGCAGGCGGGGACTGGAAGAGACCCAGTACTTC,CASRRGLEETQYF
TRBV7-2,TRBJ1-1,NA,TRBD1,TGTGCCAGCAGCTTCGACAGGGGGAACACTGAAGCTTTCTTT,CASSFDRGNTEAFF
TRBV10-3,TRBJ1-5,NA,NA,TGTGCCATCAGTGATGGGGTGGTTGGCAGGGTGGATCAGCCCCAGCATTTT,CAISDGVVGRVDQPQHF